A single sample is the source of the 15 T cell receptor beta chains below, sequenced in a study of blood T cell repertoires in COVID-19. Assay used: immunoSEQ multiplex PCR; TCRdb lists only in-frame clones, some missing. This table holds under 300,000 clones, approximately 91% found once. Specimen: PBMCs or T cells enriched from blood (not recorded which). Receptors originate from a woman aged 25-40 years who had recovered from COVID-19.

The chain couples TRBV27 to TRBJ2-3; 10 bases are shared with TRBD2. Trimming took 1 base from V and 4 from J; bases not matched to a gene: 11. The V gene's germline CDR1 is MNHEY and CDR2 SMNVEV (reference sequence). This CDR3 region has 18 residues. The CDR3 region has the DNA TGTGCCAGCAGTTTATTGAGCGGGGGGGCCTTCTTCGCAGATACGCAGTATTTT. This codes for CASSLLSGGAFFADTQYF.

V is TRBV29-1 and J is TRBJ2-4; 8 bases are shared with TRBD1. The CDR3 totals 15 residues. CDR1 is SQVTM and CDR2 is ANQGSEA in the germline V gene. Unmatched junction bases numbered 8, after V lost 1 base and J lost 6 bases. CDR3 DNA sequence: TGCAGCGTTGAAGGCTACAGGGGGAACAGAAACATTCAGTACTTC. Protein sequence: CSVEGYRGNRNIQYF.

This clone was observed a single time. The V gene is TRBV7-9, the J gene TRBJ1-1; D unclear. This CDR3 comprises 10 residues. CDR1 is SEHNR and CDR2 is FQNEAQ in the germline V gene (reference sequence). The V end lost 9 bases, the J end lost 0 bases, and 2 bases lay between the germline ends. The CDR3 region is CASMNTEAFF. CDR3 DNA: TGTGCCAGTATGAACACTGAAGCTTTCTTT.

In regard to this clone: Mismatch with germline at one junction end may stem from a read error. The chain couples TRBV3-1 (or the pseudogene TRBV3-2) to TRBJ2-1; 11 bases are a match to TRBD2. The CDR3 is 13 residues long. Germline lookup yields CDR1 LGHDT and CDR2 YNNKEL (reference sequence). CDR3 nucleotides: TGTGCCAGCAGTCCTTATTTAGCGGGGGGGCTCCTCTTC. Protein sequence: CASSPYLAGGLLF.

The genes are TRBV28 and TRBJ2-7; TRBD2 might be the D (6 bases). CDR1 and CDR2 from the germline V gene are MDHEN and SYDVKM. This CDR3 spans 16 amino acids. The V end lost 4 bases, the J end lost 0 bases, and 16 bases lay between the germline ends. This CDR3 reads CASSSTMRGVSYEQYF. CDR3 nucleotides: TGTGCCAGCAGTTCCACTATGCGCGGGGTCTCCTACGAGCAGTACTTC.

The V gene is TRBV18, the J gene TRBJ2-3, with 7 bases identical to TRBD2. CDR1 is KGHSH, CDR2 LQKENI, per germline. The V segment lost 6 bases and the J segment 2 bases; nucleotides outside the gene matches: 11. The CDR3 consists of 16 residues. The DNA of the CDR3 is TGTGCCAGCTCGCCCGTAACTAGCGTAGACACAGATACGCAGTATTTT. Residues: CASSPVTSVDTDTQYF.

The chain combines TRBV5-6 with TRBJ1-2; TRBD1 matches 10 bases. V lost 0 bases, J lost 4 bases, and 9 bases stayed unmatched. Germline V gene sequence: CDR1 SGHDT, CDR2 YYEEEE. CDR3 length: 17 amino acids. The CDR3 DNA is TGTGCCAGCAGCTTGGCGGGACAGGGGCCAATCGTCTATGGCTACACCTTC. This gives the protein CASSLAGQGPIVYGYTF.

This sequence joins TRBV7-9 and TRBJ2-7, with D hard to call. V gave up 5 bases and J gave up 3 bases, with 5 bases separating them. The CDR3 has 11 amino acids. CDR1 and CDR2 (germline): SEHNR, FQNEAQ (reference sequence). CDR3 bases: TGTGCCAGCAGCCTCCTCTACGAGCAGTACTTC. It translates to CASSLLYEQYF.

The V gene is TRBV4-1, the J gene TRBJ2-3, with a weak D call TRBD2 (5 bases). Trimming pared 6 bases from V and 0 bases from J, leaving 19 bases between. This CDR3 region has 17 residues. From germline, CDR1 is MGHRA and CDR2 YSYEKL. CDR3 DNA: TGCGCCAGCAGTCACCCCCGTAGCGACCATAGCACAGATACGCAGTATTTT. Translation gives CASSHPRSDHSTDTQYF.

CDR3 coding DNA: TGTGTGAGCGGGAGAGAGCAGTACTTC. This translates into CVSGREQYF. The J gene is TRBJ2-7, the V gene TRBV27; 8 nucleotides agree with TRBD2. This CDR3 has 9 residues. The V gene's germline CDR1 is MNHEY and CDR2 SMNVEV (reference sequence).

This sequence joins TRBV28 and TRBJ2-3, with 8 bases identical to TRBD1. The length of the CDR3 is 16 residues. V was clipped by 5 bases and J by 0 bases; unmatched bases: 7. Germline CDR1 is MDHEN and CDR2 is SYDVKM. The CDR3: CASSPSGQGSTDTQYF. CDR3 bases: TGTGCCAGCAGTCCCTCCGGACAGGGAAGCACAGATACGCAGTATTTT.

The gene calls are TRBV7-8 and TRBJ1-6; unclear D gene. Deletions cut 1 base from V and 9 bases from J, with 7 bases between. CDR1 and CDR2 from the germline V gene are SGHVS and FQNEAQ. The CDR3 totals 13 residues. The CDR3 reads CASSLESGSPLHF. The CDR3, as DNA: TGTGCCAGCAGCTTAGAAAGCGGTTCACCCCTCCACTTT.

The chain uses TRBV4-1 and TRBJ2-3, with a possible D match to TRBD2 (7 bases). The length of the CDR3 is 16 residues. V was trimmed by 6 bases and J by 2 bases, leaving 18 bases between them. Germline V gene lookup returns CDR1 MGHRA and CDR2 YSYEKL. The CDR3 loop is CASSPWTAGNTDTQYF. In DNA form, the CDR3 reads TGCGCCAGCAGTCCCTGGACAGCGGGGAACACAGATACGCAGTATTTT.

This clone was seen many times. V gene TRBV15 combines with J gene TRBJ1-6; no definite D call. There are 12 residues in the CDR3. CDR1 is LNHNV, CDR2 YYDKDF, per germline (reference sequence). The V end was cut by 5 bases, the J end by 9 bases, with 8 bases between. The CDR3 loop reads CATSLISSPLHF. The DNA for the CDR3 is TGTGCCACCAGCCTAATTAGTTCACCCCTCCACTTT.

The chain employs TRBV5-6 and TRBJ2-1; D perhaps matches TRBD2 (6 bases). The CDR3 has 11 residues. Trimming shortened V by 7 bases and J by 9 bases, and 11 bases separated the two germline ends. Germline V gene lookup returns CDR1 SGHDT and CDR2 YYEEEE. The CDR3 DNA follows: TGTGCCAGCGACGGGGGTTTTGAGCAGTTCTTC. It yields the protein CASDGGFEQFF. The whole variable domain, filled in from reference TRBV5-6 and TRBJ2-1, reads DAGVTQSPTHLIKTRGQQVTLRCSPKSGHDTVSWYQQALGQGPQFIFQYYEEEERQRGNFPDRFSGHQFPNYSSELNVNALLLGDSALYLCASDGGFEQFFGPGTRLTVL.